These T cell receptor beta chains were read from a single sample in a study of cytomegalovirus exposure and HLA in healthy donors. Profiling relied on immunoSEQ multiplex PCR, and the TCRdb table lists in-frame clones only, not all of them. The sample has approximately 140,000 clones, 79% seen once. The sample was PBMCs. The receptors were sampled from a man between 45 and 60 years old in good health and CMV-seropositive. Each CDR3 is given with its conserved first and last residue. A D gene is named only where the DNA matches it firmly. A row's size may be missing; if present it is once, few, many or a size class.

>once|TRBJ2-5|TRBV4-1|15|TRBD1
TGCGCCAGCAGCCAACTCCCCGGGACAGGTGGGGTTACGCACTTC
CASSQLPGTGGVTHF
>NA|TRBJ2-7|TRBV7-9|13|NA
TGTTCCAGCAGCACCCCCCCTACCTACGAGCAGTACTTC
CSSSTPPTYEQYF
>few|TRBJ1-1|TRBV7-9|14|TRBD1
TGTGCCAGCAACCGACAGGGAAAAGAAACTGAAGCTTTCTTT
CASNRQGKETEAFF
>NA|TRBJ2-5|TRBV5-1|15|NA
TGCGCCAGCAGCGTTAGATCACAGCAACAAGAGACCCAGTACTTC
CASSVRSQQQETQYF
>NA|TRBJ2-7|TRBV20-1|11|NA
TGCAGTGCTTACGGACAGTACGAGCAGTACTTC
CSAYGQYEQYF
>NA|TRBJ1-1|TRBV11-2|12|NA
TGTGCCAGCAGCAAAACTCTAACTGAAGCTTTCTTT
CASSKTLTEAFF
>NA|TRBJ2-3|TRBV2|14|TRBD1
TGTGCCAGCAGTGAACAGGGGGCCCCGGATACGCAGTATTTT
CASSEQGAPDTQYF
>NA|TRBJ2-3|TRBV19|13|NA
TGTGCCAGTAGTTCTCACGGTAGAGATACGCAGTATTTT
CASSSHGRDTQYF
>NA|TRBJ2-3|TRBV4-2|17|TRBD2
TGTGCCAGCAGCCAGGCCGGGACTAGCGGGACCACAGATACGCAGTATTTT
CASSQAGTSGTTDTQYF
>NA|TRBJ2-1|TRBV5-8|14|TRBD2
TGTGCCAGCAGCTTGGGGCGGGAGTACAGTGAGCAGTTCTTC
CASSLGREYSEQFF
>NA|TRBJ1-2|TRBV5-1|13|NA
TGCGCCAGCAGCTTGTCCCCCCAGAATGGCTACACCTTC
CASSLSPQNGYTF
>few|TRBJ2-1|TRBV6-5|15|NA
TGTGCCAGCAGTCCGACAGGCAGGTCCTACAATGAGCAGTTCTTC
CASSPTGRSYNEQFF
>few|TRBJ1-5|TRBV30|14|NA
TGTGCCTGGAGTCGTACCGAGTACCCATGGCCCCAGCATTTT
CAWSRTEYPWPQHF
>NA|TRBJ1-2|TRBV10-1|16|TRBD1
TGCGCCAGCAGTGAGTCTGAAGCAGGGGGCAGCTATGGCTACACCTTC
CASSESEAGGSYGYTF
>NA|TRBJ1-4|TRBV5-1|14|TRBD1
TGCGCCAGTCATGCAGGACAGGGTAGTGAAAAACTGTTTTTT
CASHAGQGSEKLFF
>few|TRBJ2-7|TRBV29-1|15|TRBD2
TGCAGCGTTACTGGGACTAGCGGGACGCGCTACGAGCAGTACTTC
CSVTGTSGTRYEQYF
>NA|TRBJ2-3|TRBV7-6|12|NA
TGTGCCAGCACCTCTAATCGAGATACGCAGTATTTT
CASTSNRDTQYF
>NA|TRBJ1-2|TRBV5-4|14|NA
TGTGCCAGCAGCTTGGACACGTCTAACTATGGCTACACCTTC
CASSLDTSNYGYTF
>few|TRBJ2-5|TRBV19|13|TRBD2
TGTGCCAGTAGTTGGGCACTAGCGGAGACCCAGTACTTC
CASSWALAETQYF
>few|TRBJ2-5|TRBV6-1|13|NA
TGTGCCAGCACCCCGGGTTTGGGAGAGACCCAGTACTTC
CASTPGLGETQYF
>NA|TRBJ2-2|TRBV27|15|TRBD2
TGTGCCAGCAGTTTTCTAGCGGGAGGAACCGGGGAGCTGTTTTTT
CASSFLAGGTGELFF
>once|TRBJ1-5|TRBV7-8|16|TRBD1
TGTGCCAGCAGCTACCAGAGACAGGGAAGCAATCAGCCCCAGCATTTT
CASSYQRQGSNQPQHF
>NA|TRBJ2-2|TRBV2|14|NA
TGTGCCAGAGCTAGCCCTGGGAACACCGGGGAGCTGTTTTTT
CARASPGNTGELFF
>NA|TRBJ2-7|TRBV7-9|14|TRBD1
TGTTCCAGCAGCTTAGCACAGGGGCCCTTCTGGCAGTACTTC
CSSSLAQGPFWQYF
>NA|TRBJ2-5|TRBV5-1|13|TRBD1
TGCGCCAGCACTGGACAGGGGCTAGAGACCCAGTACTTC
CASTGQGLETQYF
>once|TRBJ1-3|TRBV18|14|NA
TGTGCCAGCTCACCAGCGAGAGCTGGAAACACCATATATTTT
CASSPARAGNTIYF
>NA|TRBJ1-5|TRBV2|15|TRBD1
TGTGCCAGCAGTGAATGGGACAGGGGCCGTCAGCCCCAGCATTTT
CASSEWDRGRQPQHF